This T cell receptor beta chain was observed in a study of shared clonotypes between healthy human individuals. Study in general: Those who served as donors were a couple of women and three men between the ages of 18 and 49. Study-wide results and caveats: Large sequencing depth failed to make sorted-subset sequencing complete, rarefaction showed. Few donors restricted represented genetic and exposure-history diversity.

Donation came from healthy HIV-negative adults that had no recent acute infections or vaccinations. Comment on this clone: Its cognate antigen is unknown.

Germline loops: CDR1 MDHEN, CDR2 SYDVKM. Trimming removed 6 bases from V and 2 bases from J; junction bases left unmatched: 9. The CDR3 length is 15 residues. Here immunoSEQ multiplex PCR was the method, and the copy in TCRdb shows in-frame clones only, minus some. The sample gives roughly 1,000,000 clones, around 78% of which show up once; 0.6% to 0.75% is in the top ten. This TCR derives from a man younger than 35 in good health. Some clones in this sample may be carry-over from other donors' samples. The material sequenced was memory CD4+ T cells from PBMCs. The subset is: CD45RA-negative fraction. J is TRBJ2-5 and V is TRBV28; 7 bases align to TRBD1. This chain's CDR3 is CASSRRRDRQETQYF. The CDR3 DNA sequence: TGTGCCAGCAGCCGTCGCCGGGACAGACAAGAGACCCAGTACTTC.